This T cell receptor beta chain was sequenced during a study of blood T cell repertoires in COVID-19. The CDR3 has 15 amino acids. Trimming shortened V by 4 bases and J by 7 bases, and 20 bases separated the two germline ends. The germline CDR1 and CDR2 sequences are LGHDT and YNNKEL (reference sequence). This table comes from immunoSEQ multiplex PCR, and its TCRdb copy is limited to in-frame clones, with some not included. Among 200,000 to 250,000 clones listed, roughly 81% were seen once. The source of this sequence is an elderly woman with COVID-19, enrolled during active disease. The chain joins TRBV3-1 (or the pseudogene TRBV3-2) to TRBJ2-7, with D tentatively TRBD2 (6 bases). The sample taken for sequencing was peripheral blood. This CDR3 is CASSPEIMSRGEQYF. The CDR3 region has the DNA TGTGCCAGCAGCCCCGAGATTATGAGCCGGGGGGAGCAGTACTTC.